Described below is a single T cell receptor (beta chain) sequence and its context. This table comes from immunoSEQ multiplex PCR, and its TCRdb copy is limited to in-frame clones, with some not included. The sample holds 50,000 to 70,000 clones, 91% seen once. These data belong to a study of T cells in localized non-small cell lung cancer. The V end was cut by 2 bases, the J end by 0 bases, with 11 bases between. The CDR3 consists of 16 residues. Germline V gene lookup returns CDR1 SGHAT and CDR2 FQDESV (reference sequence). The sample consisted of peripheral blood, taken before any cancer treatment. V usage is TRBV11-1 and J usage is TRBJ2-1, with a weak D call TRBD2 (6 bases). The TCR comes from a man aged 40-75 years with stage I lung adenocarcinoma. As DNA, the CDR3 is TGTGCCAGCAGCTTACGGGACTCGAGCTCCTACAATGAGCAGTTCTTC. This encodes CASSLRDSSSYNEQFF.